What follows are 18 T cell receptor beta chains derived from one specimen sequenced in a study of blood T cell repertoires in COVID-19. The repertoire was sequenced with immunoSEQ multiplex PCR; TCRdb's copy has only in-frame clones and lacks some. Among approximately 330,000 clones listed, around 90% were seen once. The sample was peripheral blood. The receptors here all came from a man aged 30 to 45 with COVID-19, enrolled during active disease.

The genes are TRBV19 and TRBJ2-6; 8 bases are shared with TRBD1. The CDR3 totals 18 residues. Germline V gives CDR1 LNHDA, CDR2 SQIVND (reference sequence). The V segment lost 4 bases and the J segment 0 bases; nucleotides outside the gene matches: 8. CDR3 protein: CASSTGTGYISGANVLTF. The DNA for the CDR3 is TGTGCCAGTAGTACAGGGACAGGATACATCTCTGGGGCCAACGTCCTGACTTTC.

The chain couples TRBV6-5 to TRBJ1-2, with TRBD1 matching over 10 bases. CDR1 MNHEY and CDR2 SVGAGI come from the germline V gene. The CDR3 has 12 amino acids. The J segment lost 8 bases and the V segment lost 6 bases, leaving 3 bases of the junction unmatched. The CDR3 DNA sequence: TGTGCCAGCAGGGACAGGGGGGGAGGCTACACCTTC. Protein product: CASRDRGGGYTF.

The rearrangement links TRBV30 to TRBJ2-5; 9 bases fit TRBD2. This CDR3 is built from 13 residues. From germline, CDR1 is GTSNPN and CDR2 SVGIG (reference sequence). Trimming took 8 bases from V and 2 from J; bases not matched to a gene: 6. CDR3 loop: CAGGLARQETQYF. DNA for the CDR3: TGTGCCGGCGGACTAGCGCGACAAGAGACCCAGTACTTC.

This chain uses TRBV6-5 with TRBJ2-7; TRBD2 is a possible D gene (7 bases). The germline CDR1 and CDR2 sequences are MNHEY and SVGAGI. The CDR3 contains 15 residues. V was pared by 10 bases and J by 4 bases, with 23 bases between. The CDR3 coding sequence is TGTGCCACCTCAGCGGGGACACAAGGGGTTTACGAGCAGTACTTC. This codes for CATSAGTQGVYEQYF.

The chain recombines TRBV7-8 with TRBJ1-5; D unresolved. Germline V gene sequence: CDR1 SGHVS, CDR2 FQNEAQ. V lost 4 bases and J lost 2, with 3 bases in between. The CDR3 covers 12 residues. The DNA for the CDR3 is TGTGCCAGCAGCTCCGGCAATCAGCCCCAGCATTTT. Translation: CASSSGNQPQHF. The full variable domain, its missing parts supplied by reference TRBV7-8 and TRBJ1-5, is GAGVSQSPRYKVAKRGQDVALRCDPISGHVSLFWYQQALGQGPEFLTYFQNEAQLDKSGLPSDRFFAERPEGSVSTLKIQRTQQEDSAVYLCASSSGNQPQHFGDGTRLSIL.

This clone was seen more than once but under ten times. J is TRBJ2-3 and V is TRBV7-3, with D maybe TRBD1 (6 bases). CDR1 is SGHTA and CDR2 is FQGTGA in the germline V gene. Trimming pared 2 bases from V and 4 bases from J, leaving 13 bases between. The CDR3 loop spans 15 amino acids. Here the CDR3 DNA reads TGTGCCAGCAGCTTAGTAGGGGGTTTCGCAGATACGCAGTATTTT. This translates into CASSLVGGFADTQYF.

J is TRBJ2-3 and V is TRBV11-3, with TRBD1 matching over 7 bases. After removal of 4 bases from V and 5 bases from J, the junction contained 9 bases not matched to a gene. Germline values: CDR1 SGHNT, CDR2 YENEEA. This CDR3 is built from 15 residues. The DNA for the CDR3 is TGTGCCAGCAGCTCGACAGGGTTCAATATAGATACGCAGTATTTT. Translated, it gives CASSSTGFNIDTQYF.

J is TRBJ2-7 and V is TRBV21-1; the D call of TRBD1 is as the table states it, not checked on the DNA. TRBV21-1 represents a pseudogene. CDR3 length equals 13 residues. As DNA, the CDR3 is TGTGCCAGCAGCATACAGGGTCCTCACGAGCAGTACTTC. Translated: CASSIQGPHEQYF.

CDR3 in DNA: TGCGCCAGCAGCCGAGAAGTGGGCTTGTGGGGCTACACCTTC. Residues: CASSREVGLWGYTF. V and J are TRBV4-3 and TRBJ1-2; no definite D call. CDR1 is LGHNA and CDR2 is YSLEER in the germline V gene. V gave up 4 bases and J gave up 8 bases, with 17 bases separating them. This CDR3 is built from 14 residues.

The J gene is TRBJ2-2, the V gene TRBV7-9; the D gene is possibly TRBD2 (6 bases). The V end lost 1 base, the J end lost 2 bases, and 14 bases lay between the germline ends. CDR1 SEHNR and CDR2 FQNEAQ come from the germline V gene (reference sequence). CDR3 length: 17 amino acids. CDR3 amino acids: CASSLGLGRENTGELFF. DNA of the CDR3: TGTGCCAGCAGCTTAGGGCTGGGGCGGGAAAACACCGGGGAGCTGTTTTTT.

As DNA, the CDR3 is TGTGCCAGCAGCTTAGCGGGAGCGGTTGAGCAGTACTTC. This encodes CASSLAGAVEQYF. The genes are TRBV7-2 and TRBJ2-7; maybe TRBD2 (5 bases). The germline V gene has CDR1 SGHTA and CDR2 FQGNSA. With 0 bases removed from V and 7 bases from J, the gap between germline ends came to 10 bases. The CDR3 has 13 amino acids.

This rearrangement joins TRBV7-2 to TRBJ1-4; 7 nucleotides align to TRBD1. J was trimmed by 4 bases and V by 1 base; bases with no gene match: 15. CDR3 size: 19 residues. Germline V gene data show CDR1 as SGHTA and CDR2 as FQGNSA. The CDR3 DNA reads TGTGCCAGCAGCTTAGTTTCCCTCGACAGGGAGGATTTTAATGAAAAACTGTTTTTT. Its translation is CASSLVSLDREDFNEKLFF.

Only one count was recorded for this clone. The chain recombines TRBV4-2 with TRBJ2-7; D not resolved. Germline values: CDR1 LGHNA, CDR2 YNFKEQ. The V and J ends lost 0 bases and 0 bases respectively, with 9 bases between them. The CDR3 is 15 amino acids. CDR3 in amino acids: CASSQEAYSSYEQYF. CDR3 nucleotides: TGTGCCAGCAGCCAAGAAGCCTACAGCTCCTACGAGCAGTACTTC.

The V gene is TRBV7-2, the J gene TRBJ1-2; 8 bases map to TRBD1. There are 15 residues in the CDR3. V was pared by 1 base and J by 6 bases, with 7 bases of the junction left unmatched. Germline V lookup: CDR1 SGHTA, CDR2 FQGNSA. Here the CDR3 reads CASSLDQGAYHGYTF. CDR3 in DNA: TGTGCCAGCAGCTTAGATCAGGGGGCTTACCATGGCTACACCTTC.

The chain employs TRBV12-3 or TRBV12-4 and TRBJ1-5; D is undetermined. The CDR3 runs to 12 residues. Deletions cut 6 bases from V and 11 bases from J, with 14 bases between. CDR3 bases: TGTGCCAGCAGGGGAGATGCTCGGGCCCAGCATTTT. Amino acid sequence: CASRGDARAQHF.

The chain joins TRBV6-5 to TRBJ2-5; no definite D call. Trimming took 6 bases from V and 7 from J, leaving 9 bases between them. CDR3 length equals 11 residues. Germline V gene sequence: CDR1 MNHEY, CDR2 SVGAGI. CDR3 region: CASSPPGTQYF. CDR3 DNA: TGTGCCAGCAGCCCCCCAGGGACCCAGTACTTC.

The rearrangement uses TRBV30 and TRBJ1-2, with 11 bases fitting TRBD1. CDR1 GTSNPN and CDR2 SVGIG come from the germline V gene (reference sequence). The CDR3 loop spans 17 amino acids. The V and J ends lost 0 bases and 4 bases, in that order; junction bases with no gene match: 10. The CDR3 loop is CAWSVQRTGGEGYGYTF. DNA of the CDR3: TGTGCCTGGAGTGTACAAAGGACAGGGGGCGAAGGCTATGGCTACACCTTC.

The rearrangement links TRBV2 to TRBJ2-7, with 11 bases that match TRBD2. Germline V gives CDR1 SNHLY, CDR2 FYNNEI. CDR3 length: 14 residues. V dropped 5 bases and J dropped 2; count of bases not matched to a gene: 2. The CDR3 sequence: CASSRSGGAYEQYF. The DNA of the CDR3 is TGTGCCAGCAGTCGTAGCGGGGGGGCCTACGAGCAGTACTTC.